These T cell receptor beta chains were read from a single sample in a study of shared clonotypes between healthy human individuals. The table came from immunoSEQ multiplex PCR; TCRdb's copy has only in-frame clones and leaves some out. Of about 480,000 clones listed, approximately 79% were seen once; the top ten hold over 10%. Sequencing was done on a sample of PBMCs. The source is a middle-aged woman in good health. Some clones in this sample may be carry-over from other donors' samples. The CDR3 runs from the conserved cysteine through the conserved F or W. D genes are given only for firm matches. Where a row states a size, it is once, few, many or the class of an expanded clone; other rows omit it.

.	once	TRBV2	TRBJ2-7	CASSDLLMGSYEQYF	TGTGCCAGCAGCGACCTTCTTATGGGTTCCTACGAGCAGTACTTC
.	.	TRBV7-8	TRBJ1-5	CASSLAIRVVQQPQHF	TGTGCCAGCAGCTTAGCGATCAGGGTGGTTCAGCAGCCCCAGCATTTT
TRBD1	.	TRBV9	TRBJ2-5	CASSVGVGGGPETQYF	TGTGCCAGCAGCGTAGGGGTAGGGGGCGGCCCAGAGACCCAGTACTTC
TRBD2	few	TRBV2	TRBJ2-2	CASKYEAGAVGELFF	TGTGCCAGCAAGTATGAAGCGGGAGCTGTCGGGGAGCTGTTTTTT
.	.	TRBV16	TRBJ1-3	CASSQAGTLLGNTIYF	TGTGCCAGCAGCCAAGCCGGGACTCTTCTTGGAAACACCATATATTTT
.	few	TRBV5-4	TRBJ2-4	CASSLELGGAIQYF	TGTGCCAGCAGCTTGGAGTTGGGGGGAGCCATTCAGTACTTC
.	.	TRBV6-1	TRBJ2-3	CASSESPYYSDSTDTQYF	TGTGCCAGCAGTGAATCGCCCTATTACAGCGATAGCACAGATACGCAGTATTTT
.	.	TRBV7-9	TRBJ2-7	CASSGDYEQYF	TGTGCCAGCAGCGGTGACTACGAGCAGTACTTC
TRBD1	.	TRBV11-2	TRBJ2-7	CASRLGQGPSYEQYF	TGTGCCAGCAGACTAGGACAGGGCCCTTCCTACGAGCAGTACTTC
.	few	TRBV5-1	TRBJ2-5	CASSPHEAQETQYF	TGCGCCAGCAGCCCCCATGAGGCCCAAGAGACCCAGTACTTC
.	.	TRBV20-1	TRBJ2-1	CSAVWNEQFF	TGCAGTGCTGTGTGGAATGAGCAGTTCTTC
TRBD1	few	TRBV7-2	TRBJ2-2	CASSLDRGTGELFF	TGTGCCAGCAGCTTAGACAGGGGAACCGGGGAGCTGTTTTTT
.	once	TRBV9	TRBJ1-4	CASSVAGTWIEKLFF	TGTGCCAGCAGCGTAGCTGGGACCTGGATTGAAAAACTGTTTTTT
TRBD2	.	TRBV15	TRBJ2-5	CATSRPKRLAGQETQYF	TGTGCCACCAGCAGACCGAAACGACTAGCGGGACAAGAGACCCAGTACTTC
.	.	TRBV19	TRBJ2-1	CASSATSPYNEQFF	TGTGCCAGTAGTGCTACTAGCCCTTACAATGAGCAGTTCTTC
.	.	TRBV7-2	TRBJ2-5	CASSLLVRETQYF	TGTGCCAGCAGCCTACTAGTGAGAGAGACCCAGTACTTC
.	few	TRBV7-3	TRBJ2-1	CASSPTPGEQFF	TGTGCCAGCAGCCCCACCCCGGGCGAGCAGTTCTTC
TRBD2	.	TRBV28	TRBJ2-7	CASSPTSGSLSYEQYF	TGTGCCAGCAGCCCGACTAGCGGAAGCTTATCCTACGAGCAGTACTTC
TRBD1	.	TRBV5-1	TRBJ2-7	CASSSGTGGIVQYF	TGCGCCAGCAGCTCCGGGACAGGGGGCATCGTGCAGTACTTC
.	.	TRBV21-1	TRBJ2-7	CASSKAPYEQYF	TGTGCCAGCAGCAAAGCCCCCTACGAGCAGTACTTC
.	.	TRBV28	TRBJ1-1	CASSQYRGSEAFF	TGTGCCAGCAGCCAATACCGGGGGTCTGAAGCTTTCTTT
.	.	TRBV6-6	TRBJ2-7	CASSPPTSNYEQYF	TGTGCCAGCAGTCCCCCGACTAGTAACTACGAGCAGTACTTC
TRBD1	.	TRBV9	TRBJ2-7	CASSAVADRPDYEQYF	TGTGCCAGCAGCGCGGTGGCGGACAGGCCGGACTACGAGCAGTACTTC
TRBD2	.	TRBV10-3	TRBJ2-1	CAISEFAGGLDDNEQFF	TGTGCCATCAGTGAGTTCGCGGGAGGGCTCGATGACAATGAGCAGTTCTTC
.	.	TRBV18	TRBJ1-5	CASSQGGINQPQHF	TGTGCCAGCTCACAAGGGGGGATCAATCAGCCCCAGCATTTT
TRBD2	once	TRBV7-6	TRBJ2-1	CASSLLRRESEQFF	TGTGCCAGCAGCTTATTGCGGCGGGAGAGTGAGCAGTTCTTC
.	.	TRBV30	TRBJ1-2	CAWSGGDYGYTF	TGTGCCTGGAGTGGGGGAGACTATGGCTACACCTTC
.	.	TRBV28	TRBJ2-3	CASTGGGTDTQYF	TGTGCCAGCACGGGCGGAGGCACAGATACGCAGTATTTT
TRBD2	.	TRBV10-3	TRBJ2-7	CATRAAGGHEQYF	TGTGCCACCCGAGCAGCGGGAGGGCATGAGCAGTACTTC
TRBD1	.	TRBV29-1	TRBJ1-5	CSVAFGQGNQPQHF	TGCAGCGTTGCGTTTGGACAGGGCAATCAGCCCCAGCATTTT
TRBD1	once	TRBV28	TRBJ1-2	CASSLWTGGDTNYGYTF	TGTGCCAGCAGTCTCTGGACAGGGGGTGATACCAACTATGGCTACACCTTC
TRBD1	.	TRBV5-1	TRBJ2-7	CASSLEQGAAGQYF	TGCGCCAGCAGCTTGGAACAGGGGGCGGCCGGGCAGTACTTC
.	.	TRBV5-1	TRBJ2-3	CASSLVREDTQYF	TGCGCCAGCAGCTTGGTTAGGGAGGATACGCAGTATTTT
TRBD2	.	TRBV9	TRBJ2-1	CASSVGAGTSGRDEQFF	TGTGCCAGCAGCGTCGGAGCAGGGACTAGCGGGAGAGATGAGCAGTTCTTC
TRBD2	.	TRBV4-2	TRBJ2-7	CASSLGDLGLAGVLYEQYF	TGTGCCAGCAGCCTCGGTGACCTGGGACTAGCGGGAGTACTATACGAGCAGTACTTC
.	few	TRBV11-1	TRBJ1-1	CASSQTGLSEAFF	TGTGCCAGCAGCCAGACAGGCCTCAGTGAAGCTTTCTTT
.	.	TRBV6-1	TRBJ2-7	CASSEVLGPRPHEQYF	TGTGCCAGCAGTGAAGTACTGGGACCCCGTCCCCACGAGCAGTACTTC
.	.	TRBV9	TRBJ2-2	CASSETLPGATNTGELFF	TGTGCCAGCAGCGAGACCCTCCCGGGGGCCACGAACACCGGGGAGCTGTTTTTT
.	.	TRBV9	TRBJ2-3	CASGSRADTQYF	TGTGCCAGCGGTTCTAGGGCAGATACGCAGTATTTT
TRBD1	.	TRBV30	TRBJ1-2	CAWSPWTGANYGYTF	TGTGCCTGGAGTCCTTGGACAGGGGCTAACTATGGCTACACCTTC
.	.	TRBV5-1	TRBJ1-2	CASSLGRASYGYTF	TGCGCCAGCAGCTTGGGCAGGGCATCCTATGGCTACACCTTC
TRBD2	.	TRBV6-1	TRBJ2-1	CASSVLAGENHEQFF	TGTGCCAGCAGTGTACTAGCGGGAGAAAATCATGAGCAGTTCTTC
.	.	TRBV6-5	TRBJ2-3	CASGDSTDTQYF	TGTGCCAGCGGAGACAGCACAGATACGCAGTATTTT
TRBD1	.	TRBV5-6	TRBJ1-2	CASTPDREWILGGYTF	TGTGCCAGCACCCCGGACAGGGAATGGATATTAGGGGGCTACACCTTC
.	.	TRBV2	TRBJ2-2	CASRRLAGDTGELFF	TGTGCCAGCAGACGTCTGGCAGGAGATACCGGGGAGCTGTTTTTT
.	few	TRBV9	TRBJ2-7	CASSPTQKIGEQYF	TGTGCCAGCAGCCCCACCCAAAAGATTGGCGAGCAGTACTTC
.	.	TRBV5-1	TRBJ1-3	CASSLATPGNTIYF	TGCGCCAGCAGCTTGGCGACACCTGGAAACACCATATATTTT
.	.	TRBV19	TRBJ1-2	CASSNFLAYGYTF	TGTGCCAGTAGTAATTTTTTGGCCTATGGCTACACCTTC
TRBD1	.	TRBV2	TRBJ1-1	CASRRNGQERTEAFF	TGTGCCAGCAGGAGAAACGGACAGGAAAGGACTGAAGCTTTCTTT
TRBD1	.	TRBV7-2	TRBJ1-2	CASSVTGAIYGYTF	TGTGCCAGCAGCGTGACAGGGGCAATCTATGGCTACACCTTC
TRBD2	.	TRBV5-1	TRBJ2-1	CASSLLSAGDNEQFF	TGCGCCAGCAGCTTGTTGTCAGCGGGAGACAATGAGCAGTTCTTC
.	few	TRBV4-2	TRBJ2-1	CASSHAASYNEQFF	TGTGCCAGCAGCCACGCGGCCTCCTACAATGAGCAGTTCTTC
.	once	TRBV28	TRBJ2-2	CASSWTGTGELFF	TGTGCCAGCAGTTGGACTGGCACCGGGGAGCTGTTTTTT
TRBD1	.	TRBV7-3	TRBJ2-7	CASSPTGEGYEQYF	TGTGCCAGCAGCCCTACAGGGGAAGGCTACGAGCAGTACTTC
TRBD2	.	TRBV5-1	TRBJ2-4	CASRFLAGEHIQYF	TGCGCCAGCAGATTCCTAGCGGGAGAGCACATTCAGTACTTC
TRBD1	few	TRBV5-6	TRBJ2-7	CASSLPGQGAREQYF	TGTGCCAGCAGCTTGCCTGGACAGGGGGCTAGGGAGCAGTACTTC
TRBD2	.	TRBV29-1	TRBJ2-1	CSVEARLAGEVQFF	TGCAGCGTTGAAGCGCGACTAGCGGGAGAGGTGCAGTTCTTC
.	.	TRBV19	TRBJ2-2	CASSINPRTGELFF	TGTGCCAGTAGTATTAACCCCCGGACCGGGGAGCTGTTTTTT